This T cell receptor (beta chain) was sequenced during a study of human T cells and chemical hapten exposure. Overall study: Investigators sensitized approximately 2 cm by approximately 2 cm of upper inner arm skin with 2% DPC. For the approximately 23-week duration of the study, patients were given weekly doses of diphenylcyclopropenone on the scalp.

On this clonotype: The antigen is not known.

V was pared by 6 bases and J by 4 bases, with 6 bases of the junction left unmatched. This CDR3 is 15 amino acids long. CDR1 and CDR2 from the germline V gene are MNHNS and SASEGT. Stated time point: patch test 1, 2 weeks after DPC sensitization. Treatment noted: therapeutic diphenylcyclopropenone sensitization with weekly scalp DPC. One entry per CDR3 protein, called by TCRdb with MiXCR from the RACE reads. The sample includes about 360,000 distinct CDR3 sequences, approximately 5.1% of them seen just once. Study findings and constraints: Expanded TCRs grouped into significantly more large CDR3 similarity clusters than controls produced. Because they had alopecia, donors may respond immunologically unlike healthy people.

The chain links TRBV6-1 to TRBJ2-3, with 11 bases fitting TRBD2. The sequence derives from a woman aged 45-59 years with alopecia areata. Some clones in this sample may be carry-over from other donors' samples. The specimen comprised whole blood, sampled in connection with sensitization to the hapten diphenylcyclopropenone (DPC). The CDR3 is CASRGSGGAADTQYF. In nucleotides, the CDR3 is TGTGCCAGCAGGGGTAGCGGGGGGGCCGCAGATACGCAGTATTTT.